This TCR beta chain was obtained from a study of T cell changes during pregnancy in multiple sclerosis. Libraries were prepared by immunoSEQ multiplex PCR; TCRdb keeps only in-frame clonotypes and omits some of them. The table records about 68,000 clones, approximately 92% of them present only once. Germline V gives CDR1 KGHSH, CDR2 LQKENI. There are 13 residues in the CDR3. V trimming: 8 bases; J trimming: 4 bases; junction bases outside the gene matches: 8. This specimen was peripheral blood, taken in the first trimester of pregnancy. This sequence was found in a female donor with multiple sclerosis, enrolled in a pregnancy study. V and J are TRBV18 and TRBJ2-7, with 7 bases lining up with TRBD2. CDR3 coding DNA: TGTGCCAGCGCTGGGGGGGTGACGTACGAGCAGTACTTC. This translates into CASAGGVTYEQYF.